This T cell receptor (beta chain) stems from a study of cytomegalovirus exposure and HLA in healthy donors. Study in general: As an earlier analysis found, around 200 million T cells yielded fewer than 130 million unique TCR beta sequences. Across 300 to 400 genotyped donors, 81% landed in the Caucasian-associated ancestry cluster. Study outcomes and limitations: Several V segments, TRBV6-2 and TRBV6-3 among them, could not be told apart and were dropped. Sequencing likely produced, as an artifact, a cluster of highly shared sequence variants.

In regard to this clone: Its antigen is undetermined.

The CDR3 covers 14 residues. The V gene's germline CDR1 is SGHTA and CDR2 FQGNSA. V lost 1 base and J 7 bases, leaving 13 bases between the germline ends. PCR primers comprised 60 Vbeta and 13 Jbeta primers. Measured with immunoSEQ multiplex PCR; TCRdb has only the in-frame clones, and not every one. Its clone listing holds about 48,000 clones. Input material: PBMCs. This rearrangement joins TRBV7-2 to TRBJ2-5; no definite D call. This TCR derives from a male donor in good health and CMV-seropositive. The CDR3 sequence: CASSLEPGVRTQYF. CDR3 coding DNA: TGTGCCAGCAGCTTAGAACCCGGAGTTAGGACCCAGTACTTC.